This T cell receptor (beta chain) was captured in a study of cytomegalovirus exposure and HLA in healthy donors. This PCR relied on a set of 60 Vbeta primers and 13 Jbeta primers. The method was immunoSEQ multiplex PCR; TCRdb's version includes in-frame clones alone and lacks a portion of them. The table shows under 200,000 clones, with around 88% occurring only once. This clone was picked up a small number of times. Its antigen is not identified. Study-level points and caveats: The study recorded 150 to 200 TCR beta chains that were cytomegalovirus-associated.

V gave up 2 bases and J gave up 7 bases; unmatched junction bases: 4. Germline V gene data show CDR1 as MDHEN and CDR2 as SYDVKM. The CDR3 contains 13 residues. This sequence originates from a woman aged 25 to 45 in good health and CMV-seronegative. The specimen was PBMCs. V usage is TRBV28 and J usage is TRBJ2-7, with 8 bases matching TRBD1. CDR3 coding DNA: TGTGCCAGCAGTTTACACACAGGGGGGGAGCAGTACTTC. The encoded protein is CASSLHTGGEQYF.